This T cell receptor (beta chain) was observed in a study of CD8+ T cells in alopecia areata (dated by TCRdb to the late 2010s). Background on the whole study: Treated patients were enrolled in an open-label pilot trial of oral tofacitinib, 5 to 10 mg twice daily, for moderate-to-severe alopecia areata. immunoSEQ multiplex PCR using 35 Vbeta forward primers and 13 Jbeta reverse primers was used to amplify TCRbeta CDR3 regions. On the human side, TCRbeta sequencing was run on scalp tissue and on sorted CD4+ and CD8+ peripheral blood T cells from healthy controls and from alopecia areata patients with either patchy or totalis/universalis disease. In treated patients, disease severity was measured using the SALT score, which gives the percentage of scalp surface area affected. Patients received tofacitinib for 6 to 18 months and were then followed off drug for 6 months to check for delayed response and recurrence. The RNA source kit depended on sample type: the PAXgene miRNA kit for fixed scalp, the miRNeasy kit for PBMCs, and the RNeasy kit for mouse skin. Clonality in the scalp was compared among normal scalp (n=4), patchy alopecia areata scalp (n=8), and alopecia totalis/universalis scalp (n=8). To study T cell clonal expansion in alopecia areata, the researchers applied high-throughput TCRbeta sequencing to both the C3H/HeJ mouse model and human patients. Tofacitinib-treated patients had biopsies at baseline and at 4 and 24 weeks of treatment, with a later scalp biopsy in several patients.

What the authors observed across the whole study: The treated cohort was small, with a single nonresponder, so links between baseline CD8+ expansion and response need larger studies. Unlike mouse skin, which is dominated by gammadelta T cells, normal human skin has resident alphabeta T cells that are also sequenced, and this complicates analysis of the scalp TCR repertoire. With tofacitinib, both scalp clonality and the number of expanded CD8+ clones among the top 100 scalp clones went down significantly. Lesional scalp, especially in alopecia totalis/universalis, showed higher clonality and more expanded CD8+ clones than normal scalp, suggesting antigenic drive. Many expanded lesional clones were found to persist in scalp and blood during tofacitinib treatment, and relapse after treatment cessation may be partly explained by this persistence. Shared TCR sequences between patients were less evident than in mice, which may be partly attributable to HLA diversity in the patient population.

Details on this clone: Its antigen is still unknown. No base qualities exist here, and no much larger clone lies one base off it.

The time point label corresponds to: four to five weeks on oral tofacitinib. Sample treatment or condition, as interpreted from the label and publication: oral pan-JAK inhibitor, 5-10 mg twice daily. Peripheral blood and lesional scalp punch biopsies were obtained from patients with alopecia areata. PBMCs were isolated by density centrifugation and stained for CD3, CD4 and CD8, after which CD4+ and CD8+ T cells were sorted on a FACSAria. The CDR3 holds 16 amino acids from the cysteine to the phenylalanine. Left in the record is the CDR3 DNA by itself, 48 bases read in frame from the first base. Germline trimming amounts to 2 bases on V and 7 bases on J, with 11 as the count of junction bases outside the gene matches. The germline V gene gives CDR1 as SNHLY and CDR2 as FYNNEI. Libraries were constructed by the immunoSEQ multiplex PCR assay. RNA was extracted from all samples and reverse transcribed into cDNA as template for TCR sequencing. First-strand cDNA was synthesized with SuperScript III using a 2:1 mix of oligo-dT and random hexamers. A synthetic immune receptor repertoire was used to measure amplification bias, and any remaining bias was corrected computationally. The published analysis was carried out like this. Raw reads were preprocessed to remove errors, and CDR3 was defined according to IMGT conventions as the region from the conserved cysteine to phenylalanine. Clonality was computed as 1 minus the Shannon entropy, with the entropy normalized by log2 of the number of productive unique TCRs. Scalp TCRbeta sequences were cross-referenced with sorted blood CD4 and CD8 repertoires so that the CD4 or CD8 identity of scalp clones could be inferred. The clones in this table, taken by TCRdb from immuneACCESS, are in-frame only. Not every clone is retained; where verified, under half of the shortfall comes from an unresolved V gene, and the cause of the rest is unknown. V and J calls and clone size come straight from that table; D and trimming were deduced from the DNA. For this sample there are about 210,000 clones; about three fifths appear just once. The ten largest clones represent around 4.2% of the sample.

The TCR comes from a human donor with alopecia areata. The chain is encoded by TRBV2 joined to TRBJ2-1; 7 bases in the junction line up with TRBD1. The input for sequencing was CD4+ T cells sorted from blood, taken at week 4, from a patient treated with tofacitinib. The base sequence is TGTGCCAGCAGTGAACCGTGGCCTAGGGGGCGAAATGAGCAGTTCTTC. This gives the protein CASSEPWPRGRNEQFF.